The rows below give T cell receptor beta chains drawn from one sample of a study of post-analysis software for immune sequencing data. MiXCR, applied by TCRdb to the PCR reads, yields one record per CDR3 protein. This table holds about 160,000 distinct CDR3 sequences, roughly 34% found once. Source: blood, taken after autologous hematopoietic stem cell transplantation. These receptors were obtained from a girl aged 10 to 17 with multiple sclerosis. Each CDR3 is given with its conserved first and last residue. Fields, in order: V gene, J gene, CDR3 protein.

V: TRBV7-3; J: TRBJ2-1; CDR3: CASSLERAMVNEQFF
V: TRBV15; J: TRBJ2-1; CDR3: CATSSRYGSRGNEQFF
V: TRBV4-3; J: TRBJ2-1; CDR3: CASSQGDWDYRSYNEQFF
V: TRBV27; J: TRBJ2-3; CDR3: CASSTGTGPPDTQYF
V: TRBV20-1; J: TRBJ2-1; CDR3: CSARDPRGSDEQFF
V: TRBV12-5; J: TRBJ2-1; CDR3: CASGSVLGNEQFF
V: TRBV6-6; J: TRBJ2-6; CDR3: CASSYSGQARSGANVLTF
V: TRBV24-1; J: TRBJ2-2; CDR3: CATSDLPGTPNTGELFF
V: TRBV5-1; J: TRBJ2-1; CDR3: CASREAEAYNEQFF
V: TRBV19; J: TRBJ2-1; CDR3: CASSIDSGSTNEQFF
V: TRBV3-1; J: TRBJ2-5; CDR3: CASSPRSGKRDGQYF
V: TRBV7-2; J: TRBJ2-3; CDR3: CASSLEKGSSTDTQYF
V: TRBV7-3; J: TRBJ2-1; CDR3: CASSLTHSASGSTSYNEQFF
V: TRBV5-1; J: TRBJ2-1; CDR3: CASSFGLAGAYNEQFF
V: TRBV20-1; J: TRBJ2-7; CDR3: CSASLPIRPYEQYF
V: TRBV24-1; J: TRBJ2-1; CDR3: CATSDFTSSGNEQFF
V: TRBV9; J: TRBJ2-5; CDR3: CASSRSSWETRYF
V: TRBV7-2; J: TRBJ2-7; CDR3: CASSREAGSGYEQYF